This TCR beta chain was retrieved from a study of blood T cell repertoires in COVID-19. Whole-study context: From the United States, Italy and Spain came samples of acute and convalescent COVID-19.

This CDR3 has 15 amino acids. Germline CDR1 SNHLY, CDR2 FYNNEI. Trimming removed 7 bases from V and 0 bases from J; junction bases left unmatched: 5. The table came from immunoSEQ multiplex PCR; TCRdb's copy has only in-frame clones and leaves some out. The repertoire holds about 310,000 clones, with about 89% as singletons. The study recruited people aged about 18 to 89 years across roughly 25 US areas. Cohort assignment relied on participant-reported clinical history. The study counted Cohort 3 donors as recovered given two negative PCRs, clearance, or symptom resolution. The chain couples TRBV2 to TRBJ1-4; 7 nucleotides line up with TRBD1. Material: PBMCs or T cells enriched from blood (not recorded which). This clonotype was sampled from a man between 60 and 75 years old who had recovered from COVID-19. CDR3 sequence (DNA): TGTGCCAGCAACAGACAGGGAGCAACTAATGAAAAACTGTTTTTT. It translates to CASNRQGATNEKLFF.